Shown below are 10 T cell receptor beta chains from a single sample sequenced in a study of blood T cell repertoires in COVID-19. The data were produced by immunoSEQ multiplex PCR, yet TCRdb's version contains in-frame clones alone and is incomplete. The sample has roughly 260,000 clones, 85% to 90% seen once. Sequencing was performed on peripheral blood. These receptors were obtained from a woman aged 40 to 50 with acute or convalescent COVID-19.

The CDR3 here is CASSLSRDRLGNTIYF. For the CDR3, the DNA is TGTGCCAGCAGCTTGAGCCGCGACAGGCTTGGAAACACCATATATTTT. This chain connects TRBV5-5 to TRBJ1-3; tentative D call: TRBD1 (6 bases). Trimming took off 1 base at V and 3 bases at J, with 14 bases between the two ends. CDR1 and CDR2 (germline): SGHKS, YYEKEE (reference sequence). This CDR3 comprises 16 residues.

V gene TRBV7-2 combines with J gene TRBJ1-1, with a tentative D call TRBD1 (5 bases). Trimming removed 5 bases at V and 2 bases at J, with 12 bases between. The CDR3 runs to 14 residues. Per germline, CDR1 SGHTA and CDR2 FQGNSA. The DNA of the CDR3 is TGTGCCAGCAGCCCTATCGGGGGTAACACTGAAGCTTTCTTT. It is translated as CASSPIGGNTEAFF. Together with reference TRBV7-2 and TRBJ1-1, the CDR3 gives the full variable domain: GAGVSQSPSNKVTEKGKDVELRCDPISGHTALYWYRQSLGQGLEFLIYFQGNSAPDKSGLPSDRFSAERTGGSVSTLTIQRTQQEDSAVYLCASSPIGGNTEAFFGQGTRLTVV.

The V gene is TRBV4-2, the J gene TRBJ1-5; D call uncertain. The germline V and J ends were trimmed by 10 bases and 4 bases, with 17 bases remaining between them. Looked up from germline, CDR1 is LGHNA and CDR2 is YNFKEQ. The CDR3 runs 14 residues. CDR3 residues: CANTKLGPNQPQHF. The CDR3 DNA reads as TGTGCCAACACGAAACTGGGCCCAAATCAGCCCCAGCATTTT.

The DNA for the CDR3 is TGCGCCAGCAGCCAGGGTACAGGGTCTCCTCTCGTCTATGGCTACACCTTC. Translating gives CASSQGTGSPLVYGYTF. The rearrangement joins TRBV4-1 to TRBJ1-2; D possibly corresponds to TRBD1 (6 bases). The CDR3 is 17 residues long. In germline, CDR1 is MGHRA, CDR2 YSYEKL. Deletions cut 3 bases from V and 4 bases from J, with 21 bases between.

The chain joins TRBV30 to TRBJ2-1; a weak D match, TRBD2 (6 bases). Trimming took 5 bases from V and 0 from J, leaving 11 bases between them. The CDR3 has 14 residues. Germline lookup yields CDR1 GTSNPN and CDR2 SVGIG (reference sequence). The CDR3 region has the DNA TGTGCCTGGGCCCGGGGGAACTCCTACAATGAGCAGTTCTTC. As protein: CAWARGNSYNEQFF.

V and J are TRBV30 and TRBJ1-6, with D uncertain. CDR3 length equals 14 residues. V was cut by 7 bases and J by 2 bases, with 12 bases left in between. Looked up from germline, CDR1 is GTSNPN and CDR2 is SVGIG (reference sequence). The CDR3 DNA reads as TGTGCCTTCCTCCCGGAGCCCTATAATTCACCCCTCCACTTT. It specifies CAFLPEPYNSPLHF.

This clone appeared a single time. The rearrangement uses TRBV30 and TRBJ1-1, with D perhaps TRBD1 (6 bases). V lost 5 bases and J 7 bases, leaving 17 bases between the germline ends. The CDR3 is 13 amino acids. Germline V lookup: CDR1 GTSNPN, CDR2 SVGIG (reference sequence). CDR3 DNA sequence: TGTGCCTGGGTACCGACAGGACCTTTTGAAGCTTTCTTT. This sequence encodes CAWVPTGPFEAFF.

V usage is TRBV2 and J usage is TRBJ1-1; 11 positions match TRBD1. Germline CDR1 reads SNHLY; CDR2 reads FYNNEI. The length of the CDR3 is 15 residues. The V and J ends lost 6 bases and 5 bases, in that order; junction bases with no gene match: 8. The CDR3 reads CASRRSGTGGTEAFF. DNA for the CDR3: TGTGCCAGCAGGAGGTCGGGGACAGGGGGGACTGAAGCTTTCTTT.

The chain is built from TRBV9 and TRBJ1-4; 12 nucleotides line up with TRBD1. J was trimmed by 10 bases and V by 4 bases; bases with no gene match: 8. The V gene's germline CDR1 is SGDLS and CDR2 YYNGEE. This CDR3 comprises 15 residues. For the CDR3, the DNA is TGTGCCAGCAGCCCAAGCGGGACAGGGGGCCGAAAACTGTTTTTT. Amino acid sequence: CASSPSGTGGRKLFF.

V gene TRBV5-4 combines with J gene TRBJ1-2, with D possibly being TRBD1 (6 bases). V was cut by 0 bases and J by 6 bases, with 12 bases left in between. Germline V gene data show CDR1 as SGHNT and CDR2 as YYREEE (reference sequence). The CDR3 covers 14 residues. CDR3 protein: CASSLVRGANGYTF. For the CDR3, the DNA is TGTGCCAGCAGCTTGGTGCGGGGGGCGAATGGCTACACCTTC.